This entry lists 17 T cell receptor beta chains sequenced from one sample in a study of blood T cells in healthy people across ages. A second PCR, run for about 6 to 11 cycles, used a sample-barcoded 5' primer plus a J-beta primer mix. MiXCR was run by TCRdb on the 5' RACE reads, yielding one entry per CDR3 protein. The sample contains 700,000 to 900,000 distinct CDR3 sequences, roughly 24% of which appear only once. This same sample was also taken into another study, of T cells of mothers and their children.

Sequenced sample: blood. The receptors originated from a boy between 10 and 17 years old in good health.

This clonotype showed up just a few times. V usage is TRBV3-1 and J usage is TRBJ2-1; 10 nucleotides line up with TRBD2. The CDR3 is 15 residues long. Unmatched junction bases numbered 6, after V lost 1 base and J lost 9 bases. Germline CDR1 LGHDT, CDR2 YNNKEL (reference sequence). CDR3 protein: CASSQASGGGGEQFF. The DNA for the CDR3 is TGTGCCAGCAGCCAAGCCAGCGGGGGGGGCGGTGAGCAGTTCTTC.

The chain is built from TRBV5-1 and TRBJ2-5, with 8 bases fitting TRBD2. V was clipped by 4 bases and J by 7 bases; unmatched bases: 9. Germline V gives CDR1 SGHRS, CDR2 YFSETQ. The CDR3 sequence is 14 residues long. The DNA for the CDR3 is TGCGCCAGCAGCCCTACTAGCGGAACTATGACCCAGTACTTC. It yields the protein CASSPTSGTMTQYF.

In its sample, this clonotype was seen a few times. The chain recombines TRBV5-1 with TRBJ1-2, with a possible D match to TRBD1 (5 bases). The CDR3 has 16 residues. Germline V gene data show CDR1 as SGHRS and CDR2 as YFSETQ. V lost 1 base and J lost 2, with 15 bases in between. The CDR3 nucleotides are TGCGCCAGCAGCTTGAGTCCGGCAGGGTCGAACTATGGCTACACCTTC. Encoded protein: CASSLSPAGSNYGYTF.

About this clonotype: Sequence at one end of the junction differs from germline and may be a read error. This chain connects TRBV5-1 to TRBJ2-3, with D possibly called TRBD1 or TRBD2 (7 bases each). Germline assignment: CDR1 SGHRS and CDR2 YFSETQ. The CDR3 is made up of 16 amino acids. CDR3 region: CANSQGGTSSTDTQYF. The CDR3 DNA follows: TGCGCCAACAGCCAGGGGGGGACATCTAGCACAGATACGCAGTATTTT.

The rearrangement links TRBV6-1 to TRBJ1-5; possible D gene TRBD1, 6 bases. This CDR3 comprises 14 residues. Looked up from germline, CDR1 is MNHNS and CDR2 is SASEGT. The V gene lost 2 bases and the J gene lost 9 bases, with 14 bases spanning the gap. CDR3 nucleotides: TGTGCCAGCAGTGAATCTACAGGGAGGAGGCCCCAGCATTTT. Translation gives CASSESTGRRPQHF.

In its sample, this clonotype was seen a few times. This chain links TRBV15 with TRBJ2-1, with D perhaps TRBD2 (5 bases). With the DNA end fitting TRBJ2-5 better, the J assignment may be wrong. Germline values: CDR1 LNHNV, CDR2 YYDKDF (reference sequence). This CDR3 contains 15 residues. The chain's CDR3 is CATSREAGLGAAQYF. In DNA, the CDR3 is TGTGCCACCAGCAGAGAGGCAGGCCTAGGAGCGGCCCAGTACTTC.

This chain connects TRBV7-9 to TRBJ2-7, with TRBD1 matching over 7 bases. Losses at the gene ends were 5 bases for V and 6 bases for J; bases not matched to a gene: 13. The CDR3 spans 15 residues. Germline CDR1 SEHNR, CDR2 FQNEAQ (reference sequence). The CDR3 spells CASSHPQGRLSEQYF. The CDR3 nucleotides read TGTGCCAGCAGCCACCCACAGGGGAGATTAAGCGAGCAGTACTTC.

The V call is TRBV4-1, the J call TRBJ2-5; 12 bases fit TRBD2. Germline V gene lookup returns CDR1 MGHRA and CDR2 YSYEKL. CDR3 length: 15 residues. The junction had 1 base not matched to a gene; V was cut back by 0 bases and J by 5 bases. CDR3 nucleotide sequence: TGCGCCAGCAGCCAAGATGGACTAGCGGGGGAGACCCAGTACTTC. Residues: CASSQDGLAGETQYF.

This clonotype was seen only a few times. V gene TRBV7-9 combines with J gene TRBJ2-5; tentatively, D is TRBD1 (5 bases). The closer fit of TRBJ2-7 to the DNA end suggests the J call may be wrong. Germline-derived CDR1 and CDR2 are SEHNR and FQNEAQ (reference sequence). This CDR3 has 15 residues. CDR3 sequence (DNA): TGTGCCAGCAGCTTACGGCAGACAGCAACCTACGAGCAGTACTTC. Translating gives CASSLRQTATYEQYF.

This clonotype was observed a single time. It is unclear where the CDR3 begins or ends on the DNA, so no DNA is shown, and the CDR3 is as TCRdb lists it. This chain uses TRBV7-3 with TRBJ2-2; TRBD1 was called by the table and not checked on the DNA. Germline CDR1 SGHTA, CDR2 FQGTGA. Ends included, the CDR3 has 23 residues. CDR3 region: CASSLRKPDEQFFGPGVVGELFF.

The chain links TRBV4-1 to TRBJ2-5; 10 bases are a match to TRBD2. The closer fit of TRBJ2-1 to the DNA end suggests the J call may be wrong. Germline CDR1 and CDR2: MGHRA and YSYEKL. The CDR3 covers 19 residues. CDR3 sequence reads: CASSQGVKRGGLYGNEQFF. The CDR3 bases are TGCGCCAGCAGCCAAGGAGTCAAGCGGGGGGGACTTTACGGTAATGAGCAGTTCTTC.

As DNA, the CDR3 is TGTGCCAGCAGTGGGATCAGTGGGACCCAGTACTTC. It yields the protein CASSGISGTQYF. J is TRBJ2-5 and V is TRBV28, with D hard to call. Trimming took off 5 bases at V and 7 bases at J, with 11 bases between the two ends. Germline V gene data show CDR1 as MDHEN and CDR2 as SYDVKM. The CDR3 covers 12 residues.

The chain employs TRBV14 and TRBJ1-1; D is unclear. The ends were cut back, 5 bases at V and 4 bases at J, with 17 bases in the middle. Looked up from germline, CDR1 is SGHDN and CDR2 is FVKESK. The CDR3 runs 15 residues. The CDR3 loop reads CASSDLLRAVTEAFF. The CDR3, as DNA: TGTGCCAGCAGCGACCTACTTCGGGCAGTCACTGAAGCTTTCTTT. The full variable domain, in which reference TRBV14 and TRBJ1-1 provide the parts outside the CDR3, is EAGVTQFPSHSVIEKGQTVTLRCDPISGHDNLYWYRRVMGKEIKFLLHFVKESKQDESGMPNNRFLAERTGGTYSTLKVQPAELEDSGVYFCASSDLLRAVTEAFFGQGTRLTVV.

V usage is TRBV20-1 and J usage is TRBJ2-7, with TRBD2 matching 14 bases. CDR1 is DFQATT and CDR2 is SNEGSKA in the germline V gene (reference sequence). The CDR3 spans 12 residues. The J segment lost 4 bases and the V segment lost 7 bases, leaving 0 bases of the junction unmatched. The CDR3 nucleotides are TGCAGTGGACTAGCGGGAGGGTACGAGCAGTACTTC. Its translation: CSGLAGGYEQYF.

A note on this clonotype: At one end, the junction sequence differs from germline, possibly due to a read error. The V and J genes are TRBV29-1 and TRBJ2-2; D is perhaps TRBD1 (7 bases). Per germline, CDR1 SQVTM and CDR2 ANQGSEA. The CDR3 spans 14 residues. The CDR3 protein is CSVEGQLNTGGLFF. The CDR3 region has the DNA TGCAGCGTAGAGGGACAGCTAAACACCGGGGGGCTGTTTTTT.

CDR3 nucleotide sequence: TGCAGTGCTCCCCGAGGCGGAGGACAGGCCAGAGGGACCCAGTACTTC. Translated, it gives CSAPRGGGQARGTQYF. The J gene is TRBJ2-1, the V gene TRBV20-1, with 7 bases that match TRBD1. The J call may not be correct, given that the DNA end is closer to TRBJ2-5. From germline, CDR1 is DFQATT and CDR2 SNEGSKA (reference sequence). CDR3 length: 16 residues.

The V gene is TRBV7-9, the J gene TRBJ2-5; TRBD2 might be the D (5 bases). With the DNA end fitting TRBJ2-7 better, the J assignment may be wrong. This CDR3 is built from 12 residues. CDR1 SEHNR and CDR2 FQNEAQ come from the germline V gene (reference sequence). Here the CDR3 reads CASSDGGHEQYF. CDR3 nucleotide sequence: TGTGCCAGCAGCGACGGAGGCCACGAGCAGTACTTC.